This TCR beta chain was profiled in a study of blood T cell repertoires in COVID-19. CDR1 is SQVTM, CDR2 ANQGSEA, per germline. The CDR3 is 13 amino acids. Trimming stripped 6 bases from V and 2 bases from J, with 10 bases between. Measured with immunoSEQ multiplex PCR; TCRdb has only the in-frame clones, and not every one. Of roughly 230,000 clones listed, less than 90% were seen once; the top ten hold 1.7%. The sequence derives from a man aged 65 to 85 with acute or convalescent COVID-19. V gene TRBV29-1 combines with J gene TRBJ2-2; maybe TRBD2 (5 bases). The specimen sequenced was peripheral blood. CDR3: CSVATGNTGELFF. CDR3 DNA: TGCAGCGTGGCGACGGGAAACACCGGGGAGCTGTTTTTT.